The T cell receptor (beta chain) described here comes from a study of OX40 agonist ivuxolimab in advanced cancers. At the level of the study: Patients with prior anti-PD-1, anti-PD-L1 or anti-CTLA-4 therapy were eligible; about 41% had some. Findings and limits, study-wide: CD4+ T cells averaged fewer expanded clones than CD8+ T cells.

The protocol was immunoSEQ multiplex PCR, while the TCRdb copy is restricted to in-frame clones and leaves out a portion. This sample yields some 70,000 clones, of which approximately 89% are seen a single time; around 2.1% belongs to the top ten. On this clone itself: What it recognizes is unknown.

CDR1 is SGDLS and CDR2 is YYNGEE in the germline V gene. The V and J ends lost 2 bases and 7 bases respectively, with 9 bases between them. The CDR3 runs to 12 residues. The starting material was CD4+ or CD8+ T cells sorted from blood, obtained in a trial of the OX40 agonist ivuxolimab. The chain has TRBV9 and TRBJ1-2, with TRBD1 as a possible D gene (5 bases). This clonotype was sampled from an adult with an advanced solid tumor such as melanoma, head and neck, liver or kidney cancer. The DNA of the CDR3 is TGTGCCAGCAGCGTTCCGGGACGTGGCTACACCTTC. This sequence encodes CASSVPGRGYTF. Combining the CDR3 with reference TRBV9 and TRBJ1-2 gives the whole variable domain DSGVTQTPKHLITATGQRVTLRCSPRSGDLSVYWYQQSLDQGLQFLIQYYNGEERAKGNILERFSAQQFPDLHSELNLSSLELGDSALYFCASSVPGRGYTFGSGTRLTVV.